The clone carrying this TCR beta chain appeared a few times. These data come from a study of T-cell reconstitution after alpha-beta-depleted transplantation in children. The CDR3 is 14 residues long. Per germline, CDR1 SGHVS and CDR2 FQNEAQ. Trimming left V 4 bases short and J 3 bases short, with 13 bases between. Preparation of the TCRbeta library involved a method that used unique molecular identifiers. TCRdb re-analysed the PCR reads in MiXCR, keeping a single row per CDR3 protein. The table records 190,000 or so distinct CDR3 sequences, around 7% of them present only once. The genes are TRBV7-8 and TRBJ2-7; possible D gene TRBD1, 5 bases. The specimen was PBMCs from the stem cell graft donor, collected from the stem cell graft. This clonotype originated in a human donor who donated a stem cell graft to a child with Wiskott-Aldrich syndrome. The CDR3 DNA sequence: TGTGCCAGCAGCTGGACACGTAACGGCTACGAGCAGTACTTC. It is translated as CASSWTRNGYEQYF.